A selection of T cell receptor beta chains follows, all from one sample in a study of patients and donors after allogeneic stem cell transplantation. TCRdb re-derived calls from the RT-PCR reads in MiXCR, one entry per CDR3 protein. The sample has fewer than 75,000 distinct CDR3 sequences; roughly 14% are singletons. Sequencing was done on a sample of blood, either unsorted or a sorted T cell fraction (not recorded which). These receptors were taken from a human donor who was either an allogeneic HSCT recipient or a stem cell or donor lymphocyte infusion donor (not recorded which). It is not recorded whose cells these are; they may come from a transplant donor. Both conserved end residues are trimmed from each CDR3. The order of the fields is V gene, CDR3 length, J gene, CDR3 protein.

V gene: TRBV10-3
CDR3 length: 12
J gene: TRBJ2-5
CDR3 protein: AISESQGRETQY

V gene: TRBV6-5
CDR3 length: 16
J gene: TRBJ1-2
CDR3 protein: ASSYSSDRERINYGYT

V gene: TRBV20-1
CDR3 length: 14
J gene: TRBJ2-1
CDR3 protein: SARGTGQQPSNEQF

V gene: TRBV29-1
CDR3 length: 11
J gene: TRBJ2-7
CDR3 protein: SAQDRASYEQY

V gene: TRBV27
CDR3 length: 11
J gene: TRBJ2-7
CDR3 protein: ASSYGGTYEQY

V gene: TRBV7-9
CDR3 length: 11
J gene: TRBJ1-1
CDR3 protein: ASSFGTNTEAF

V gene: TRBV5-1
CDR3 length: 13
J gene: TRBJ2-4
CDR3 protein: ASSLGQGSKNIQY

V gene: TRBV10-3
CDR3 length: 13
J gene: TRBJ2-2
CDR3 protein: AISDTGGFTGELF

V gene: TRBV6-2/TRBV6-3
CDR3 length: 13
J gene: TRBJ2-1
CDR3 protein: ASSRLAGVYNEQF

V gene: TRBV5-1
CDR3 length: 13
J gene: TRBJ1-1
CDR3 protein: ASSLGAQVGTEAF

V gene: TRBV9
CDR3 length: 15
J gene: TRBJ2-1
CDR3 protein: ASSVDRLAGTYNEQF

V gene: TRBV20-1
CDR3 length: 13
J gene: TRBJ2-7
CDR3 protein: SASPPGLRTYEQY

V gene: TRBV6-6
CDR3 length: 12
J gene: TRBJ1-3
CDR3 protein: ASSYSEAGNTIY

V gene: TRBV20-1
CDR3 length: 11
J gene: TRBJ1-4
CDR3 protein: SAIDREDEKLF

V gene: TRBV9
CDR3 length: 13
J gene: TRBJ2-1
CDR3 protein: ASSVVGGTYNEQF

V gene: TRBV20-1
CDR3 length: 15
J gene: TRBJ1-5
CDR3 protein: SARGGYRAFKDQPQH

V gene: TRBV25-1
CDR3 length: 13
J gene: TRBJ1-2
CDR3 protein: ASSDYSDRVKGYT

V gene: TRBV5-1
CDR3 length: 12
J gene: TRBJ2-7
CDR3 protein: ASSLRRDSYEQY

V gene: TRBV27
CDR3 length: 13
J gene: TRBJ2-1
CDR3 protein: AATGGGKGGNEQF

V gene: TRBV18
CDR3 length: 16
J gene: TRBJ2-1
CDR3 protein: ASSLRPGQGASYNEQF

V gene: TRBV14
CDR3 length: 12
J gene: TRBJ2-1
CDR3 protein: ASSYRVWYNEQF

V gene: TRBV4-2
CDR3 length: 12
J gene: TRBJ2-1
CDR3 protein: ASSQVGTNNEQF

V gene: TRBV5-1
CDR3 length: 12
J gene: TRBJ2-2
CDR3 protein: ASSLGGPTGELF

V gene: TRBV6-5
CDR3 length: 14
J gene: TRBJ2-7
CDR3 protein: ASGPGLQSWSYEQY

V gene: TRBV20-1
CDR3 length: 10
J gene: TRBJ2-1
CDR3 protein: SVAGGYNEQF

V gene: TRBV6-6
CDR3 length: 14
J gene: TRBJ2-3
CDR3 protein: ASSYSAGWGADTQY

V gene: TRBV19
CDR3 length: 12
J gene: TRBJ1-2
CDR3 protein: ASRASEESLNYT

V gene: TRBV6-6
CDR3 length: 11
J gene: TRBJ2-3
CDR3 protein: ASSPDGADTQY